These 32 T cell receptor beta chains share one sample of origin, sequenced in a study of cytomegalovirus exposure and HLA in healthy donors. The PCR employed 60 Vbeta primers together with 13 Jbeta primers. Produced via immunoSEQ multiplex PCR; TCRdb's table is partial and in-frame only. The table includes tens of thousands of clones, just under 75% detected once. Sequences were obtained from PBMCs. The source is a human donor in good health.

The chain is built from TRBV25-1 and TRBJ2-1; TRBD2 agrees at 14 bases. This CDR3 has 16 amino acids. V lost 5 bases and J lost 7; bases outside the gene matches: 7. Germline values: CDR1 MGHDK, CDR2 SYGVNS. CDR3 DNA: TGTGCCAGCAGTCCCCCGGGACTAGCGGGAGCGAATGAGCAGTTCTTC. Protein: CASSPPGLAGANEQFF.

The chain carries TRBV4-1 and TRBJ2-3; no firm D call. The germline CDR1 and CDR2 sequences are MGHRA and YSYEKL. The CDR3 contains 15 residues. V was clipped by 1 base and J by 1 base, with 9 bases between them. CDR3: CASSQVSVGTDTQYF. The CDR3 region has the DNA TGCGCCAGCAGCCAAGTCTCCGTCGGCACAGATACGCAGTATTTT.

CDR3 DNA: TGTGCCAGCGTCCAAACTTGGAGTCAGCCCCAGCATTTT. This encodes CASVQTWSQPQHF. The chain joins TRBV6-1 to TRBJ1-5; no firm D call. In germline, CDR1 is MNHNS, CDR2 SASEGT. V lost 8 bases to trimming and J lost 6 bases, with 14 bases between them. CDR3 length: 13 residues.

V and J are TRBV4-2 and TRBJ2-7, with TRBD2 matching over 8 bases. V shed 2 bases and J 1 base; nucleotides not matched to a gene: 4. Germline assignment: CDR1 LGHNA and CDR2 YNFKEQ. The CDR3 sequence is 15 residues long. The CDR3 spells CASSQKREMSYEQYF. The CDR3 nucleotides are TGTGCCAGCAGCCAAAAGCGGGAGATGTCCTACGAGCAGTACTTC.

This chain uses TRBV11-3 with TRBJ2-3; a weak D match, TRBD1 (6 bases). The CDR3 runs 13 residues. Germline lookup yields CDR1 SGHNT and CDR2 YENEEA. V was pared by 5 bases and J by 0 bases, with 6 bases between. The CDR3 loop is CASSGQSTDTQYF. As DNA, the CDR3 is TGTGCCAGCAGCGGACAGAGCACAGATACGCAGTATTTT.

The chain combines TRBV7-2 with TRBJ1-5; no firm D call. The V end was cut by 1 base, the J end by 4 bases, with 11 bases between. Germline-derived CDR1 and CDR2 are SGHTA and FQGNSA. The CDR3 length is 15 residues. The DNA of the CDR3 is TGTGCCAGCAGCTTAGACGGTTCTATAAATCAGCCCCAGCATTTT. Translating it yields CASSLDGSINQPQHF.

The chain links TRBV28 to TRBJ2-7; D is possibly TRBD1 (6 bases). The V gene's germline CDR1 is MDHEN and CDR2 SYDVKM. Trimming stripped 4 bases from V and 2 bases from J, with 18 bases between. The CDR3 runs 16 residues. The DNA of the CDR3 is TGTGCCAGCAGTTCTACAACCGGGACACAGACCTACGAGCAGTACTTC. Translated, it gives CASSSTTGTQTYEQYF.

The chain has TRBV18 and TRBJ2-1; D might be TRBD2 (5 bases). V was shortened by 2 bases and J by 9 bases, with 20 bases between the two germline ends. The CDR3 sequence is 16 residues long. Germline V gives CDR1 KGHSH, CDR2 LQKENI. CDR3 nucleotide sequence: TGTGCCAGCTCACCAAAAGGGTCGCCTGGGAGCGGTGAGCAGTTCTTC. Protein product: CASSPKGSPGSGEQFF.

This clone was observed a few times. The CDR3 protein is CASSLAASLDYNEQFF. Here the CDR3 DNA reads TGCGCCAGCAGCTTGGCGGCTAGCTTAGACTACAATGAGCAGTTCTTC. This chain connects TRBV5-1 to TRBJ2-1, with D maybe TRBD2 (5 bases). V lost 0 bases and J 3 bases, leaving 13 bases between the germline ends. The CDR3 has 16 residues. Germline V gene sequence: CDR1 SGHRS, CDR2 YFSETQ.

V usage is TRBV6-5 and J usage is TRBJ1-1; D is unresolved. The V gene lost 7 bases and the J gene lost 5 bases, with 14 bases spanning the gap. The CDR3 sequence is 13 residues long. CDR1 and CDR2 from the germline V gene are MNHEY and SVGAGI. CDR3 amino acids: CASTPFPATEAFF. CDR3 nucleotide sequence: TGTGCCAGCACCCCCTTTCCCGCGACTGAAGCTTTCTTT.

This chain joins TRBV9 and TRBJ2-3; D may be TRBD1 (5 bases). Germline loops: CDR1 SGDLS, CDR2 YYNGEE. The CDR3 spans 15 residues. V lost 4 bases to trimming and J lost 4 bases, with 16 bases between them. CDR3 sequence reads: CASSQLGATADTQYF. CDR3 coding DNA: TGTGCCAGCAGCCAACTTGGGGCAACGGCAGATACGCAGTATTTT.

This rearrangement joins TRBV28 to TRBJ1-5, with D unclear. The CDR3 has 14 amino acids. The V gene lost 2 bases and the J gene lost 3 bases, with 8 bases spanning the gap. Germline V lookup: CDR1 MDHEN, CDR2 SYDVKM. The CDR3 loop reads CASSLAGDNQPQHF. For the CDR3, the DNA is TGTGCCAGCAGTTTAGCGGGTGACAATCAGCCCCAGCATTTT.

This sequence joins TRBV4-1 and TRBJ1-2; D is unclear. This CDR3 comprises 14 residues. Trimming cost V 1 base and J 1 base, with 7 bases left between them. From germline, CDR1 is MGHRA and CDR2 YSYEKL. In nucleotides, the CDR3 is TGCGCCAGCAGCCAAGTAGCGGTTAACTATGGCTACACCTTC. This sequence encodes CASSQVAVNYGYTF.

Only a few counts were recorded for this clone. The rearrangement uses TRBV27 and TRBJ2-3; 7 bases agree with TRBD1. Trimming removed 5 bases from V and 2 bases from J; junction bases left unmatched: 7. CDR1 MNHEY and CDR2 SMNVEV come from the germline V gene (reference sequence). The CDR3 runs 15 residues. The chain's CDR3 is CASSPDRAYTDTQYF. CDR3 DNA: TGTGCCAGCAGTCCTGACAGGGCTTACACAGATACGCAGTATTTT.

This clone came up a few times. This chain connects TRBV10-1 to TRBJ1-6, with 8 nucleotides matching TRBD1. Looked up from germline, CDR1 is WNHNN and CDR2 is SYGVQD (reference sequence). With V trimmed by 3 bases and J by 10 bases, 11 bases remained unmatched. The CDR3 contains 16 residues. The CDR3 here is CASSEREDRDGSPLHF. For the CDR3, the DNA is TGCGCCAGCAGTGAACGAGAGGACAGGGATGGATCACCCCTCCACTTT.

This clone occurred once. CDR3 protein: CASSLIIVGTEAFF. CDR3 nucleotides: TGTGCCAGCAGCTTAATTATAGTTGGTACTGAAGCTTTCTTT. The V call is TRBV7-9, the J call TRBJ1-1; unclear D gene. This CDR3 region has 14 residues. V was cut by 2 bases and J by 5 bases, with 12 bases left in between. Germline CDR1 reads SEHNR; CDR2 reads FQNEAQ (reference sequence).

The gene calls are TRBV29-1 and TRBJ2-5, with D maybe TRBD1 (5 bases). With the DNA end fitting TRBJ2-7 better, the J assignment may be wrong. The CDR3 contains 12 residues. Germline loops: CDR1 SQVTM, CDR2 ANQGSEA. CDR3 protein: CSVGQTSYEQYF. For the CDR3, the DNA is TGCAGCGTTGGACAGACTTCCTACGAGCAGTACTTC.

This clone came up once. The genes are TRBV7-3 and TRBJ2-3; 7 bases fit TRBD1. The J segment lost 6 bases and the V segment lost 4 bases, leaving 10 bases of the junction unmatched. CDR3 length equals 15 residues. Germline V CDR1 and CDR2: SGHTA, FQGTGA. The CDR3 bases are TGTGCCAGCAGCTCCCGAGGGGGCGAGGATGATACGCAGTATTTT. Amino acid sequence: CASSSRGGEDDTQYF.

This clone was counted between two and nine times. Relative to the germline gene, one junction end is altered; a read error may explain this. The genes are TRBV29-1 and TRBJ2-1, with 12 positions matching TRBD2. Germline V gene lookup returns CDR1 SQVTM and CDR2 ANQGSEA. The CDR3 covers 15 residues. CDR3 in DNA: TGCAGCGGTAAACTAGCGGGAGGCTCCCACAATGAGCAGTTCTTC. It translates to CSGKLAGGSHNEQFF.

The chain uses TRBV2 and TRBJ1-4, with a tentative D call TRBD1 (5 bases). Deletions cut 7 bases from V and 8 bases from J, with 20 bases between. This CDR3 has 15 residues. Germline V gene data show CDR1 as SNHLY and CDR2 as FYNNEI. CDR3 in DNA: TGTGCCAGCACCCCGGCGGGGACCCGGTACGAAAAACTGTTTTTT. It specifies CASTPAGTRYEKLFF.

This chain uses TRBV28 with TRBJ1-5; a possible D gene is TRBD1 (6 bases). Trimming pared 7 bases from V and 3 bases from J, leaving 16 bases between. CDR1 and CDR2 from the germline V gene are MDHEN and SYDVKM. This CDR3 spans 15 amino acids. The chain's CDR3 is CASILKDRLNQPQHF. The CDR3 DNA reads TGTGCCAGCATTCTAAAAGACAGGCTCAATCAGCCCCAGCATTTT.

The chain recombines TRBV27 with TRBJ2-7; TRBD1 matches at 8 bases. V trimming: 0 bases; J trimming: 1 base; junction bases outside the gene matches: 2. CDR1 is MNHEY, CDR2 SMNVEV, per germline (reference sequence). There are 15 residues in the CDR3. The CDR3 DNA sequence: TGTGCCAGCAGTTTATCGACAGGGGTATCCTACGAGCAGTACTTC. This gives the protein CASSLSTGVSYEQYF.

The sample holds one count of this clone. The rearrangement links TRBV5-1 to TRBJ2-1; 9 bases line up with TRBD1. The V and J ends lost 4 bases and 2 bases, in that order; junction bases with no gene match: 4. Per the germline V gene, CDR1 is SGHRS and CDR2 is YFSETQ. The CDR3 totals 15 residues. The CDR3 sequence: CASSPGQGTYNEQFF. The CDR3 region has the DNA TGCGCCAGCAGCCCCGGACAGGGGACCTACAATGAGCAGTTCTTC.

This clone was found a few times. The gene calls are TRBV30 and TRBJ2-1; 7 nucleotides line up with TRBD1. The CDR3 is 14 amino acids. V lost 4 bases, J lost 4 bases, and 7 bases stayed unmatched. Germline CDR1 is GTSNPN and CDR2 is SVGIG (reference sequence). The CDR3 here is CAWIGDRMYNEQFF. The CDR3 bases are TGTGCCTGGATAGGGGACAGAATGTACAATGAGCAGTTCTTC.

With respect to this clone: The same CDR3 is also encoded by other DNA sequences in this sample. This chain joins TRBV28 and TRBJ2-5; D may be TRBD1 (5 bases). V was trimmed by 3 bases and J by 4 bases, leaving 9 bases between them. Germline values: CDR1 MDHEN, CDR2 SYDVKM. The CDR3 sequence is 13 residues long. The CDR3 bases are TGTGCCAGCAGTTTCCAGGGTCGAGAGACCCAGTACTTC. Protein: CASSFQGRETQYF.

This sequence joins TRBV30 and TRBJ2-7; 9 nucleotides align to TRBD1. Germline-derived CDR1 and CDR2 are GTSNPN and SVGIG (reference sequence). There are 14 residues in the CDR3. V lost 7 bases to trimming and J lost 2 bases; unmatched junction nucleotides: 9. The chain's CDR3 is CASRSWDRAYEQYF. The CDR3 coding sequence is TGTGCCTCCAGATCATGGGACAGGGCCTACGAGCAGTACTTC.

The chain links TRBV6-5 to TRBJ1-5, with 8 bases identical to TRBD1. The CDR3 consists of 14 residues. The trim removed 4 bases at V and 3 bases at J, leaving 2 bases unmatched. Germline V lookup: CDR1 MNHEY, CDR2 SVGAGI. The CDR3 loop is CASSSTGDNQPQHF. The CDR3 nucleotides read TGTGCCAGCAGTTCGACAGGGGACAATCAGCCCCAGCATTTT.

Points on this clone: An end of the junction does not agree with germline; a read error may underlie this. V is TRBV5-6 and J is TRBJ1-4; no definite D call. Germline loops: CDR1 SGHDT, CDR2 YYEEEE. This CDR3 contains 15 residues. The DNA for the CDR3 is TGTGCCAGCAGCCTTTGGGCCACGACTAATGAAAAATTGTTTTTT. It translates to CASSLWATTNEKLFF.

DNA of the CDR3: TGTGCCTGGAGCCCTGGTTCAGGTCAGACTGAAGCTTTCTTT. Translating gives CAWSPGSGQTEAFF. This sequence joins TRBV30 and TRBJ1-1; D unclear. The CDR3 totals 14 residues. The germline V gene has CDR1 GTSNPN and CDR2 SVGIG (reference sequence). V was trimmed by 3 bases and J by 5 bases, leaving 16 bases between them.

CDR3 in amino acids: CASTPGEYNEQFF. The CDR3 DNA reads as TGTGCCAGCACCCCGGGGGAGTACAATGAGCAGTTCTTC. The chain combines TRBV6-1 with TRBJ2-1; TRBD2 might be the D (6 bases). The CDR3 is 13 residues long. V dropped 7 bases and J dropped 4 bases, with 11 bases sitting between them. Germline V CDR1 and CDR2: MNHNS, SASEGT.

This clone showed up just a few times. The V call is TRBV5-1, the J call TRBJ2-1; TRBD1 matches at 7 bases. Unmatched junction bases numbered 4, after V lost 0 bases and J lost 4 bases. The CDR3 is made up of 15 amino acids. Germline CDR1 SGHRS, CDR2 YFSETQ. The CDR3 reads CASSLDGRGYNEQFF. CDR3 bases: TGCGCCAGCAGCTTGGATGGCAGGGGGTACAATGAGCAGTTCTTC.

The CDR3 nucleotides read TGTGCCAGCAGCTTAGGGCTAGCGGGAGGGGATGAGCAGTTCTTC. It encodes CASSLGLAGGDEQFF. The chain links TRBV7-3 to TRBJ2-1; 12 positions match TRBD2. Trimming cost V 2 bases and J 8 bases; bases outside gene matches: 4. The CDR3 contains 15 residues. CDR1 SGHTA and CDR2 FQGTGA come from the germline V gene.